Below, 22 T cell receptor beta chains from the same sample are listed, as sequenced in a study of T cells expressing NK-cell markers. From its re-call of the 5' RACE reads, TCRdb lists each CDR3 protein once, without DNA. The sample has 120,000 to 150,000 distinct CDR3 sequences, and its top ten clones hold around 12%. Material for sequencing was blood T cells: a sorted CD56 or NKG2C T cell subset, CD4+ or CD8+ T cells, or bulk PBMC T cells (not recorded which). Every receptor here comes from a young man in good health.

The V gene is TRBV7-3, the J gene TRBJ2-7; TCRdb designates TRBD2, a call that cannot be tested without DNA. Germline assignment: CDR1 SGHTA and CDR2 FQGTGA. The CDR3 spans 15 residues. The CDR3 spells CASSLGLAGQYEQYF.

Here the CDR3 reads CASSPLIGSGMVEQFF. The chain links TRBV5-1 to TRBJ2-1; TCRdb designates TRBD1, a call that cannot be tested without DNA. The germline gives CDR1 SGHRS, CDR2 YFSETQ. This CDR3 is 16 amino acids long.

The J gene is TRBJ1-5, the V gene TRBV4-3. This CDR3 is 13 amino acids long. Germline assignment: CDR1 LGHNA and CDR2 YSLEER. This CDR3 is CASSQDSNQPQHF.

The chain has TRBV16 and TRBJ2-1. Germline V gene lookup returns CDR1 KGHSY and CDR2 FQNENV. The CDR3 has 13 amino acids. This CDR3 is CASSQSGSNEQFF.

The chain employs TRBV4-1 and TRBJ2-2. CDR3 size: 15 residues. Per germline, CDR1 MGHRA and CDR2 YSYEKL. The CDR3: CASSQDKAAAGELFF.

This chain connects TRBV5-1 to TRBJ2-1; TCRdb indicates TRBD2, and absent DNA this call remains unverified. Germline V lookup: CDR1 SGHRS, CDR2 YFSETQ. The CDR3 contains 14 residues. CDR3 residues: CASSLEAGVNEQFF.

Here the CDR3 reads CASSLGGANNEQFF. The chain links TRBV5-1 to TRBJ2-1; the TRBD1 assignment by TCRdb is unverifiable without DNA. Germline V CDR1 and CDR2: SGHRS, YFSETQ. This CDR3 comprises 14 residues.

The rearrangement uses TRBV11-2 and TRBJ2-5; TCRdb indicates TRBD2, and absent DNA this call remains unverified. The length of the CDR3 is 15 residues. Germline CDR1 SGHAT, CDR2 FQNNGV. The CDR3 loop is CASSLYTAGQETQYF.

This chain joins TRBV25-1 and TRBJ2-2. The CDR3 is 11 amino acids. CDR1 and CDR2 (germline): MGHDK, SYGVNS. CDR3 in amino acids: CASSIAGELFF.

The V call is TRBV18, the J call TRBJ2-7; TCRdb selects TRBD1, and the lack of DNA leaves this call unchecked. The length of the CDR3 is 14 residues. Germline lookup yields CDR1 KGHSH and CDR2 LQKENI. The chain's CDR3 is CASSPSDRFYEQYF.

J is TRBJ2-3 and V is TRBV6-2 or TRBV6-3; the D gene TCRdb calls, TRBD2, cannot be checked with no DNA. Germline CDR1 MNHEY, CDR2 SVGEGT. CDR3 length equals 15 residues. The CDR3 is CASLPYGRRTDTQYF.

This chain connects TRBV15 to TRBJ2-2; TCRdb gives TRBD2 as the D gene, but with no DNA this cannot be confirmed. The length of the CDR3 is 16 residues. Germline CDR1 is LNHNV and CDR2 is YYDKDF (reference sequence). CDR3 residues: CATSREVGSSTGELFF.

The rearrangement joins TRBV6-5 to TRBJ2-3. The length of the CDR3 is 14 residues. Germline V gene lookup returns CDR1 MNHEY and CDR2 SVGAGI. The CDR3 spells CASSYSMGGDTQYF.

This CDR3 is CAWSVGGYSNQPQHF. This rearrangement joins TRBV30 to TRBJ1-5; TCRdb lists TRBD1, though no DNA is available to test this call. Germline V CDR1 and CDR2: GTSNPN, SVGIG (reference sequence). This CDR3 comprises 15 residues.

The chain employs TRBV3-1 and TRBJ2-1. Germline lookup yields CDR1 LGHDT and CDR2 YNNKEL (reference sequence). The CDR3 sequence is 12 residues long. This chain's CDR3 is CASSHLHNEQFF.

V is TRBV7-8 and J is TRBJ1-6. Germline assignment: CDR1 SGHVS and CDR2 FQNEAQ. The CDR3 is 15 residues long. CDR3: CASSFGSSYNSPLHF. Full variable domain (rest looked up from reference TRBV7-8 and TRBJ1-6): GAGVSQSPRYKVAKRGQDVALRCDPISGHVSLFWYQQALGQGPEFLTYFQNEAQLDKSGLPSDRFFAERPEGSVSTLKIQRTQQEDSAVYLCASSFGSSYNSPLHFGNGTRLTVT.

This chain links TRBV20-1 with TRBJ2-1; TCRdb indicates TRBD2, and absent DNA this call remains unverified. Germline V gene lookup returns CDR1 DFQATT and CDR2 SNEGSKA (reference sequence). The CDR3 consists of 15 residues. CDR3 amino acids: CSAYREGESYNEQFF.

This chain joins TRBV19 and TRBJ2-7; checking the TCRdb D call of TRBD2 is not possible without DNA. Per germline, CDR1 LNHDA and CDR2 SQIVND (reference sequence). CDR3 length: 14 amino acids. CDR3 protein: CASSVYVGSDEQYF.

The rearrangement joins TRBV12-3 or TRBV12-4 to TRBJ2-3; TCRdb's D call, TRBD1, is unchecked because there is no DNA. This CDR3 comprises 15 residues. This chain's CDR3 is CASTSRAAHTDTQYF.

The chain has TRBV29-1 and TRBJ2-5; TCRdb lists TRBD2, though no DNA is available to test this call. Looked up from germline, CDR1 is SQVTM and CDR2 is ANQGSEA. The CDR3 contains 16 residues. The CDR3 spells CSVDQLAGDRSETQYF.

CDR3: CSVEGVERTSYNEQFF. V and J are TRBV29-1 and TRBJ2-1; TCRdb lists TRBD1, though no DNA is available to test this call. CDR1 is SQVTM, CDR2 ANQGSEA, per germline. The CDR3 is 16 residues long.

This chain joins TRBV18 and TRBJ2-1. The germline CDR1 and CDR2 sequences are KGHSH and LQKENI. This CDR3 is built from 14 residues. This CDR3 is CASSSTNSHNEQFF.